The 25 T cell receptor beta chains given below trace back to one sample, sequenced in a study of T cell repertoires in cytomegalovirus infection. TCRdb re-called the reads with MiXCR, one entry per CDR3 protein. The top ten hold around 45% of the sample, which has hundreds of thousands of distinct CDR3 sequences, roughly 43% seen once. Their cognate antigens are unknown. The specimen comprised cultured PBMCs, sampled from culture after CMV antigen stimulation. All receptors come from a human donor in good health (CMV status not recorded). Some clones in this sample may be carry-over from other donors' samples.

The chain combines TRBV11-2 with TRBJ1-6, with 10 nucleotides matching TRBD1. V was clipped by 4 bases and J by 3 bases; unmatched bases: 6. The CDR3 has 17 residues. CDR1 and CDR2 from the germline V gene are SGHAT and FQNNGV. The CDR3 sequence is CASSSLRDRGYNSPLHF. DNA for the CDR3: TGTGCCAGCAGCTCCCTCCGGGACAGGGGCTATAATTCACCCCTCCACTTT.

This clonotype appeared many times. The J gene is TRBJ2-3, the V gene TRBV7-2; a possible D gene is TRBD2 (6 bases). Germline CDR1 SGHTA, CDR2 FQGNSA. Trimming shortened V by 3 bases and J by 0 bases, and 10 bases separated the two germline ends. This CDR3 region has 15 residues. The CDR3 spells CASSFGGASTDTQYF. For the CDR3, the DNA is TGTGCCAGCAGCTTCGGCGGGGCTAGCACAGATACGCAGTATTTT.

This sequence joins TRBV29-1 and TRBJ2-1; a possible D gene is TRBD2 (5 bases). Germline CDR1 SQVTM, CDR2 ANQGSEA. V was clipped by 2 bases and J by 0 bases, with 11 bases between them. This CDR3 is built from 15 residues. In DNA form, the CDR3 reads TGCAGCGTTGAATTGAGCGGAAGCTCCTACAATGAGCAGTTCTTC. Protein: CSVELSGSSYNEQFF.

The chain has TRBV20-1 and TRBJ2-7, with 9 bases lining up with TRBD1. After removal of 5 bases from V and 3 bases from J, the junction contained 11 bases not matched to a gene. Germline loops: CDR1 DFQATT, CDR2 SNEGSKA (reference sequence). The CDR3 runs to 15 residues. CDR3 nucleotides: TGCAGTGCTTGTCCCCGGACAGGGGAGGTCTACGAGCAGTACTTC. This encodes CSACPRTGEVYEQYF.

V is TRBV5-4 and J is TRBJ2-3, with 9 bases aligning to TRBD2. The CDR3 has 17 amino acids. CDR1 is SGHNT, CDR2 YYREEE, per germline (reference sequence). After removal of 4 bases from V and 7 bases from J, the junction contained 16 bases not matched to a gene. The CDR3 DNA sequence: TGTGCCAGCAGCCGCGGCGGGAGCGGGAGGTCGTATAATACGCAGTATTTT. This gives the protein CASSRGGSGRSYNTQYF.

The V and J genes are TRBV19 and TRBJ1-2; unclear D gene. The CDR3 length is 13 residues. Germline V gives CDR1 LNHDA, CDR2 SQIVND (reference sequence). Trimming removed 3 bases from V and 5 bases from J, with 10 bases in between. CDR3 sequence (DNA): TGTGCCAGTAGTATCGGCCAGACGTATGGCTACACCTTC. Translation: CASSIGQTYGYTF.

This chain connects TRBV5-6 to TRBJ1-1; D not resolved. The CDR3 totals 14 residues. V was trimmed by 4 bases and J by 3 bases, leaving 13 bases between them. Germline values: CDR1 SGHDT, CDR2 YYEEEE. Written as DNA, the CDR3 is TGTGCCAGCAGCCCCCAACCAAGGGACACTGAAGCTTTCTTT. Its protein is CASSPQPRDTEAFF.

The V and J genes are TRBV18 and TRBJ2-1; 8 bases align to TRBD1. Trimming took 4 bases from V and 6 from J; bases not matched to a gene: 11. Germline loops: CDR1 KGHSH, CDR2 LQKENI. CDR3 length equals 16 residues. CDR3 nucleotides: TGTGCCAGCTCACTGATCCGGGACAGGAAGATCAATGAGCAGTTCTTC. Amino acids: CASSLIRDRKINEQFF.

V is TRBV2 and J is TRBJ1-2; 8 positions match TRBD1. From germline, CDR1 is SNHLY and CDR2 FYNNEI. The V and J ends lost 6 bases and 7 bases, in that order; junction bases with no gene match: 7. The CDR3 sequence is 13 residues long. The DNA for the CDR3 is TGTGCCAGCAGGGACAGGGCCGCTACTGGCTACACCTTC. It translates to CASRDRAATGYTF.

The sample holds many counts of this clonotype. V and J are TRBV7-2 and TRBJ1-5; TRBD1 might be the D (6 bases). Trimming took off 5 bases at V and 2 bases at J, with 10 bases between the two ends. This CDR3 has 14 residues. Germline CDR1 and CDR2: SGHTA and FQGNSA. CDR3 DNA sequence: TGTGCCAGCAGCCAACAGGGTGGCAATCAGCCCCAGCATTTT. Protein: CASSQQGGNQPQHF.

CDR3 amino acids: CASYGTDSYEQYF. The CDR3 nucleotides are TGTGCCAGCTATGGGACAGACTCCTACGAGCAGTACTTC. This chain links TRBV2 with TRBJ2-7; the match to TRBD1 covers 7 bases. The V and J ends lost 8 bases and 0 bases, in that order; junction bases with no gene match: 4. The germline CDR1 and CDR2 sequences are SNHLY and FYNNEI. The CDR3 is 13 residues long.

A few counts support this clonotype. The chain is built from TRBV6-1 and TRBJ2-1; 10 nucleotides align to TRBD1. The J segment lost 8 bases and the V segment lost 8 bases, leaving 9 bases of the junction unmatched. The CDR3 spans 14 residues. CDR1 MNHNS and CDR2 SASEGT come from the germline V gene. CDR3 sequence reads: CASGDRGLIDEQFF. The CDR3 nucleotides are TGTGCCAGCGGGGACAGGGGTTTGATTGATGAGCAGTTCTTC.

This chain uses TRBV12-3 or TRBV12-4 with TRBJ1-5, with D uncertain. The V gene lost 1 base and the J gene lost 5 bases, with 9 bases spanning the gap. The CDR3 extends over 14 amino acids. DNA for the CDR3: TGTGCCAGCAGTTTAGGGGCAGTTTATCAGCCCCAGCATTTT. Protein sequence: CASSLGAVYQPQHF.

The J gene is TRBJ2-5, the V gene TRBV5-3, with a tentative D call TRBD2 (5 bases). TRBV5-3 is identified as an open reading frame with a role that is uncertain. The CDR3 covers 15 residues. V was pared by 0 bases and J by 9 bases, with 18 bases between. CDR3 loop: CARSLVGQALGAQYF. CDR3 sequence (DNA): TGTGCCAGAAGCTTGGTGGGTCAGGCCCTCGGGGCCCAGTACTTC.

The chain uses TRBV6-1 and TRBJ1-3; D is unclear. V lost 5 bases and J lost 2, with 16 bases in between. The CDR3 has 16 residues. CDR1 MNHNS and CDR2 SASEGT come from the germline V gene. CDR3: CASSWTGSNAGNTIYF. In DNA form, the CDR3 reads TGTGCCAGCAGTTGGACCGGGTCGAACGCTGGAAACACCATATATTTT.

In its sample, this clonotype was seen a few times. J is TRBJ2-1 and V is TRBV7-2, with TRBD2 as a possible D gene (5 bases). From germline, CDR1 is SGHTA and CDR2 FQGNSA. There are 15 residues in the CDR3. The V end lost 2 bases, the J end lost 7 bases, and 15 bases lay between the germline ends. The CDR3: CASSLKTSLENEQFF. CDR3 DNA sequence: TGTGCCAGCAGCTTAAAAACTAGTTTAGAAAATGAGCAGTTCTTC.

In this sample, this clonotype turned up a few times. This rearrangement joins TRBV12-5 to TRBJ1-5, with 7 bases fitting TRBD1. V lost 1 base, J lost 6 bases, and 3 bases stayed unmatched. The CDR3 sequence is 14 residues long. Germline CDR1 and CDR2: LGHNT and FRNRAP. The CDR3 loop reads CASGLGGGGQPQHF. For the CDR3, the DNA is TGTGCTAGTGGTTTGGGAGGGGGCGGTCAGCCCCAGCATTTT.

The rearrangement joins TRBV11-2 to TRBJ2-1, with 11 bases that match TRBD2. Germline CDR1 is SGHAT and CDR2 is FQNNGV. There are 19 residues in the CDR3. The junction had 12 bases not matched to a gene; V was cut back by 5 bases and J by 0 bases. CDR3 nucleotide sequence: TGTGCCAGCAGCCGACTAGCGGGGATAATAACCGACTCCTACAATGAGCAGTTCTTC. It yields the protein CASSRLAGIITDSYNEQFF. The variable domain in full, completed from reference TRBV11-2 and TRBJ2-1, reads EAGVAQSPRYKIIEKRQSVAFWCNPISGHATLYWYQQILGQGPKLLIQFQNNGVVDDSQLPKDRFSAERLKGVDSTLKIQPAKLEDSAVYLCASSRLAGIITDSYNEQFFGPGTRLTVL.

This clonotype was recorded once. This chain links TRBV2 with TRBJ2-2; D might be TRBD1 or TRBD2, each matching 5 bases. V lost 2 bases, J lost 1 base, and 11 bases lay in between. CDR1 is SNHLY and CDR2 is FYNNEI in the germline V gene. The CDR3 is made up of 16 amino acids. The CDR3: CASSETGTVNTGELFF. Here the CDR3 DNA reads TGTGCCAGCAGTGAAACCGGGACCGTGAACACCGGGGAGCTGTTTTTT.

This rearrangement joins TRBV15 to TRBJ2-2; 14 bases match TRBD2. Germline V CDR1 and CDR2: LNHNV, YYDKDF (reference sequence). Trimming took 6 bases from V and 3 from J; bases not matched to a gene: 9. There are 18 residues in the CDR3. This CDR3 is CATRHGLAGGSYTGELFF. The CDR3 DNA sequence: TGTGCCACCAGACACGGACTAGCGGGAGGCTCCTACACCGGGGAGCTGTTTTTT.

This rearrangement joins TRBV5-6 to TRBJ2-1; 14 nucleotides line up with TRBD2. The CDR3 length is 16 residues. CDR1 is SGHDT, CDR2 YYEEEE, per germline. J lost 7 bases, V lost 2 bases, and 5 bases had no gene match. The CDR3 spells CASSLGWTSGGNEQFF. In DNA form, the CDR3 reads TGTGCCAGCAGCTTAGGTTGGACTAGCGGGGGGAATGAGCAGTTCTTC.

This clonotype has at least ten counts. The chain links TRBV7-2 to TRBJ1-3; D unresolved. V lost 5 bases, J lost 0 bases, and 8 bases lay in between. The length of the CDR3 is 14 residues. Germline CDR1 and CDR2: SGHTA and FQGNSA. Written as DNA, the CDR3 is TGTGCCAGCAGCCCAAGGGCCTCTGGAAACACCATATATTTT. Translating it yields CASSPRASGNTIYF.

V gene TRBV29-1 combines with J gene TRBJ2-7; tentatively, D is TRBD1 (5 bases). The CDR3 runs 15 residues. CDR1 and CDR2 (germline): SQVTM, ANQGSEA. V lost 6 bases to trimming and J lost 2 bases, with 20 bases between them. The CDR3 is CSVQAPVYPTYEQYF. The CDR3 nucleotides are TGCAGCGTACAGGCCCCGGTGTACCCTACCTACGAGCAGTACTTC.

This clonotype appeared a few times. The chain recombines TRBV7-2 with TRBJ2-1; 11 bases align to TRBD2. Unmatched junction bases numbered 13, after V lost 3 bases and J lost 6 bases. This CDR3 region has 18 residues. Per germline, CDR1 SGHTA and CDR2 FQGNSA. The CDR3 bases are TGTGCCAGCAGCTTGGGACTAGCGGCCCTATTTTTTGTCAATGAGCAGTTCTTC. It translates to CASSLGLAALFFVNEQFF.

The gene calls are TRBV10-3 and TRBJ2-1; 8 bases line up with TRBD2. The length of the CDR3 is 20 residues. Trimming cost V 0 bases and J 0 bases; bases outside gene matches: 13. Germline lookup yields CDR1 ENHRY and CDR2 SYGVKD. CDR3 coding DNA: TGTGCCATCAGTGAGTCGAGGGCCGGGGGGGCTCGACGCTCCTACAATGAGCAGTTCTTC. Amino acids: CAISESRAGGARRSYNEQFF.